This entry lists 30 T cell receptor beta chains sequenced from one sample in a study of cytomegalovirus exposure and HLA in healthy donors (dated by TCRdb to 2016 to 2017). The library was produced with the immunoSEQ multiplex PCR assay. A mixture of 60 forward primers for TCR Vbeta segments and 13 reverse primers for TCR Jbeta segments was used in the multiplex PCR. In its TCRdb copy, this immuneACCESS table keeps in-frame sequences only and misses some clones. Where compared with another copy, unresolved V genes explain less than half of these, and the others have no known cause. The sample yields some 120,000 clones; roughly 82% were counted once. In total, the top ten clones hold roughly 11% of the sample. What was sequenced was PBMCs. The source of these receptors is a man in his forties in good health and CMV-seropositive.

Here the CDR3 DNA reads TGTGCCAGCAGCGCCACACCACAGGGGGCAGGCGGGGAGCTGTTTTTT. Its translation: CASSATPQGAGGELFF. The chain combines TRBV7-3 with TRBJ2-2; 9 bases are a match to TRBD1. There are 16 residues in the CDR3. V shed 5 bases and J 7 bases; nucleotides not matched to a gene: 11. Germline lookup yields CDR1 SGHTA and CDR2 FQGTGA. Full variable domain (missing parts from reference TRBV7-3 and TRBJ2-2): GAGVSQTPSNKVTEKGKYVELRCDPISGHTALYWYRQSLGQGPEFLIYFQGTGAADDSGLPNDRFFAVRPEGSVSTLKIQRTERGDSAVYLCASSATPQGAGGELFFGEGSRLTVL.

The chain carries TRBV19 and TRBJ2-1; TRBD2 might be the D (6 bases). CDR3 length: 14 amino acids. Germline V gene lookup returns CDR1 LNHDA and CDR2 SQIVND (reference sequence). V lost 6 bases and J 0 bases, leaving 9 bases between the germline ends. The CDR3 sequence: CASRRGNSYNEQFF. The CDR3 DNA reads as TGTGCCAGTAGGCGGGGAAACTCCTACAATGAGCAGTTCTTC. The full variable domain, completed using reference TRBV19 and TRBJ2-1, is DGGITQSPKYLFRKEGQNVTLSCEQNLNHDAMYWYRQDPGQGLRLIYYSQIVNDFQKGDIAEGYSVSREKKESFPLTVTSAQKNPTAFYLCASRRGNSYNEQFFGPGTRLTVL.

CDR3 region: CASTTSGATNNEQFF. The CDR3 DNA sequence: TGTGCCAGCACCACTAGCGGGGCCACAAACAATGAGCAGTTCTTC. The chain recombines TRBV27 with TRBJ2-1, with 10 nucleotides matching TRBD2. With V trimmed by 7 bases and J by 5 bases, 8 bases remained unmatched. Germline assignment: CDR1 MNHEY and CDR2 SMNVEV (reference sequence). This CDR3 comprises 15 residues.

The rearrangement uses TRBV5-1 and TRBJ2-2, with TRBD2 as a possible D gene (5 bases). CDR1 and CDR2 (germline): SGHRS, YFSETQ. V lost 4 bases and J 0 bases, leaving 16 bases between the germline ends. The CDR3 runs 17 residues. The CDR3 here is CASSLRVGQANTGELFF. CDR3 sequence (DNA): TGCGCCAGCAGCCTGAGGGTAGGGCAAGCGAACACCGGGGAGCTGTTTTTT.

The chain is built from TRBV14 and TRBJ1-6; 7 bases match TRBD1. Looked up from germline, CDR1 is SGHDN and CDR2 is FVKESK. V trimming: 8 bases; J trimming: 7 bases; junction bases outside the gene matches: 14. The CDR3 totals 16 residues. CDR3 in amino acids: CASYGDPGQRNSPLHF. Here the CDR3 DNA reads TGTGCCAGCTACGGGGACCCGGGACAGAGGAATTCACCCCTCCACTTT.

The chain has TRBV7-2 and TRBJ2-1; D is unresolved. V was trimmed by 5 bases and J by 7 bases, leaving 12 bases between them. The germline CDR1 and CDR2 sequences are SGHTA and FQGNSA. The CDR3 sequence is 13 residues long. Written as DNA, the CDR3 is TGTGCCAGCAGCCCCCCCCTAGGAAATGAGCAGTTCTTC. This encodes CASSPPLGNEQFF.

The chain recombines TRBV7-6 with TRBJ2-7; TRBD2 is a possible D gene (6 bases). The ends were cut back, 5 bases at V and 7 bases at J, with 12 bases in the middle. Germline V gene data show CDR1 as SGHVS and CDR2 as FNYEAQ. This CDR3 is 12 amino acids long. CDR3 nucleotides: TGTGCCAGCAGCGCCGTTGGGGGGGAGCAGTACTTC. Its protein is CASSAVGGEQYF.

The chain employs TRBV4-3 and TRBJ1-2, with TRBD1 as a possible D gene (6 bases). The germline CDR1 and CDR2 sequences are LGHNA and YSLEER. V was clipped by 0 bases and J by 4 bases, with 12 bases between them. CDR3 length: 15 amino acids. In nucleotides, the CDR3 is TGCGCCAGCAGCCAAGACTCACAGGGTACCTATGGCTACACCTTC. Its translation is CASSQDSQGTYGYTF.

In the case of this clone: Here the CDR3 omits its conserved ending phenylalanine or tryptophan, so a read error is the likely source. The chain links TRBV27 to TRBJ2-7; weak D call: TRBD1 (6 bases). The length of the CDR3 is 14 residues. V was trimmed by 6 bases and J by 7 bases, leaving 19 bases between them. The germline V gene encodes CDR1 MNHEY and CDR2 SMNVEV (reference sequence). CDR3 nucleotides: TGTGCCAGCAGAGGATGGGGGCCTAAGGGTGAGCAGTACCTC. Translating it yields CASRGWGPKGEQYL.

In DNA, the CDR3 is TGTGCCAGTAGTCGTCGACAGGACCGCTATGGCTACACCTTC. Residues: CASSRRQDRYGYTF. The chain links TRBV19 to TRBJ1-2, with D maybe TRBD1 (6 bases). The CDR3 loop spans 14 amino acids. The ends were cut back, 5 bases at V and 4 bases at J, with 14 bases in the middle. Germline lookup yields CDR1 LNHDA and CDR2 SQIVND (reference sequence). Supplemented by reference TRBV19 and TRBJ1-2, the full variable domain reads DGGITQSPKYLFRKEGQNVTLSCEQNLNHDAMYWYRQDPGQGLRLIYYSQIVNDFQKGDIAEGYSVSREKKESFPLTVTSAQKNPTAFYLCASSRRQDRYGYTFGSGTRLTVV.

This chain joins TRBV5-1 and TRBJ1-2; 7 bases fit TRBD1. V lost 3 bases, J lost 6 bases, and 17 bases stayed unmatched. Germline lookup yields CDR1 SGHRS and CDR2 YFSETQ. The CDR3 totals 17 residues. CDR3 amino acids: CASSYNGQGGGLHGYTF. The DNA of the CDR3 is TGCGCCAGCAGCTACAACGGCCAGGGGGGCGGCTTACATGGCTACACCTTC.

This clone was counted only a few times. The CDR3 DNA follows: TGTGCCAGCAGCCCGGGACACGGAGGAACCGGGGAGCTGTTTTTT. Encoded protein: CASSPGHGGTGELFF. V usage is TRBV11-1 and J usage is TRBJ2-2; a possible D gene is TRBD1 (6 bases). V was pared by 5 bases and J by 5 bases, with 15 bases between. The CDR3 spans 15 residues. The germline V gene encodes CDR1 SGHAT and CDR2 FQDESV (reference sequence).

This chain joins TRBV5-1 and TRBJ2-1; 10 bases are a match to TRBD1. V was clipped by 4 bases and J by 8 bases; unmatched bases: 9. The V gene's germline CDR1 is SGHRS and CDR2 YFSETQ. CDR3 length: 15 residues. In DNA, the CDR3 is TGCGCCAGCAGCCCGGGGACAGGGGCGGTTGATGAGCAGTTCTTC. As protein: CASSPGTGAVDEQFF.

CDR3 nucleotides: TGTGCCAGCAGCTTAAGGACATCCTATGGCTACACCTTC. It encodes CASSLRTSYGYTF. The rearrangement joins TRBV11-2 to TRBJ1-2; D is perhaps TRBD1 (5 bases). This CDR3 spans 13 amino acids. Germline loops: CDR1 SGHAT, CDR2 FQNNGV. Trimming shortened V by 2 bases and J by 4 bases, and 8 bases separated the two germline ends.

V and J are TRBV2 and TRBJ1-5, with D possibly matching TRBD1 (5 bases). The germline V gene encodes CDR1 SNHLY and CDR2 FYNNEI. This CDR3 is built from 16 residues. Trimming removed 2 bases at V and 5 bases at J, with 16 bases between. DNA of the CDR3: TGTGCCAGCAGTGAATTCGGGGGGGAAGTCGATCAGCCCCAGCATTTT. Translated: CASSEFGGEVDQPQHF.

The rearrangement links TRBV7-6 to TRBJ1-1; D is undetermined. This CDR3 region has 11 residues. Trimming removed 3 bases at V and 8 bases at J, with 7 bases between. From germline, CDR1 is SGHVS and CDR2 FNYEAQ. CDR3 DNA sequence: TGTGCCAGCAGCTTGACCGGGGAAGCTTTCTTT. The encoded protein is CASSLTGEAFF.

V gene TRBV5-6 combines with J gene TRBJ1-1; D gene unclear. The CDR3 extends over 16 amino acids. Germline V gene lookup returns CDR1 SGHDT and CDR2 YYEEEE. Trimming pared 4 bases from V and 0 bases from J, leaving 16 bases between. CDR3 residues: CASSPWALTLNTEAFF. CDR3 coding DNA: TGTGCCAGCAGCCCCTGGGCGCTGACACTGAACACTGAAGCTTTCTTT.

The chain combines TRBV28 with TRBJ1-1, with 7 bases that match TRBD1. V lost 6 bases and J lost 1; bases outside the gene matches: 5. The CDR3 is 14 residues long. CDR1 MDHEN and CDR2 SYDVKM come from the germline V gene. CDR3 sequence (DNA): TGTGCCAGCAGCGACCGGGACAGGAACACTGAAGCTTTCTTT. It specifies CASSDRDRNTEAFF.

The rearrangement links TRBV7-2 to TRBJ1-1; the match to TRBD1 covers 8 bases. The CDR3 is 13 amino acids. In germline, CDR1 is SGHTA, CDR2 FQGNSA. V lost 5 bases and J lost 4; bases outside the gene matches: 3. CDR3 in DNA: TGTGCCAGCAGCATCGGGACAGGCACTGAAGCTTTCTTT. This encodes CASSIGTGTEAFF.

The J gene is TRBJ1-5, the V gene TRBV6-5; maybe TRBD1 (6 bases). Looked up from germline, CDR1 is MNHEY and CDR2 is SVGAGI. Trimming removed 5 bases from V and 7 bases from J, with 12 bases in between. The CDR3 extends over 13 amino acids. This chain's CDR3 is CASSPNQGQPQHF. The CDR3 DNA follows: TGTGCCAGCAGTCCAAACCAGGGGCAGCCCCAGCATTTT.

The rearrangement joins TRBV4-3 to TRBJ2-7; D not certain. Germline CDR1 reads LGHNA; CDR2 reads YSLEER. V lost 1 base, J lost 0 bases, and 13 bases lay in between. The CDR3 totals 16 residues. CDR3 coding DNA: TGCGCCAGCAGCCAAGGTCTGGGCGTCATCTCCTACGAGCAGTACTTC. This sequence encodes CASSQGLGVISYEQYF.

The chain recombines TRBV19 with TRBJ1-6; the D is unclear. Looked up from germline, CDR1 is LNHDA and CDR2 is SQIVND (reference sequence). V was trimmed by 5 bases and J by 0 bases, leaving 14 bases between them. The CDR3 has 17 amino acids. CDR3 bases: TGTGCCAGTAGTCTACAGATGATATACTCCTATAATTCACCCCTCCACTTT. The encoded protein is CASSLQMIYSYNSPLHF.

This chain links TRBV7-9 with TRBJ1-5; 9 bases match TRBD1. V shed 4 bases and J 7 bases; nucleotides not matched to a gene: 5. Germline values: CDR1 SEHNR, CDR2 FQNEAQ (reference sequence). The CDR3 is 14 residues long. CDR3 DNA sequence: TGTGCCAGCAGCTGGGGACAGGGTGAGCAGCCCCAGCATTTT. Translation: CASSWGQGEQPQHF.

The CDR3 protein is CATRTGLAFF. CDR3 coding DNA: TGTGCCACCCGGACAGGTTTAGCTTTCTTT. The genes are TRBV28 and TRBJ1-1; 7 nucleotides line up with TRBD1. V shed 10 bases, J shed 10 bases, and the junction held 6 bases outside the gene matches. The CDR3 has 10 residues. CDR1 and CDR2 (germline): MDHEN, SYDVKM.

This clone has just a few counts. The CDR3 reads CASSSVTGNEQYF. As DNA, the CDR3 is TGTGCCAGCAGCTCCGTCACAGGGAACGAGCAGTACTTC. This chain joins TRBV7-2 and TRBJ2-7, with D possibly TRBD1 on 6 matching bases. V was trimmed by 4 bases and J by 5 bases, leaving 12 bases between them. Germline V gives CDR1 SGHTA, CDR2 FQGNSA. This CDR3 contains 13 residues.

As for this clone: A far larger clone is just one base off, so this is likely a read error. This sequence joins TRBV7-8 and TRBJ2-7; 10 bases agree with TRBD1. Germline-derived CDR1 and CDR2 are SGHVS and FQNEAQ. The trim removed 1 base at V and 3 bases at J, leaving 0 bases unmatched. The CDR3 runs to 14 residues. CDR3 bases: TGTGCCAGCAGCTTAGGGGACAGGGGCTACGAGCAGTACTTC. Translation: CASSLGDRGYEQYF.

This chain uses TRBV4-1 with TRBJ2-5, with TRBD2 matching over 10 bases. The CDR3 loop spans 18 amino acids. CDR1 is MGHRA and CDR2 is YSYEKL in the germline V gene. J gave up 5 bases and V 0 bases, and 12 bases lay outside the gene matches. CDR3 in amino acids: CASSQDSGLAGVGETQYF. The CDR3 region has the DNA TGCGCCAGCAGCCAAGATTCTGGGCTAGCGGGGGTAGGGGAGACCCAGTACTTC.

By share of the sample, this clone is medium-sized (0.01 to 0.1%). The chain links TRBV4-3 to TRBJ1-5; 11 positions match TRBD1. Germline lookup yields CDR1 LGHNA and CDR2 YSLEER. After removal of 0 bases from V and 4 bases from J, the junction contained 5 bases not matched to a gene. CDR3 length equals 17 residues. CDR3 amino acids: CASSQDWTGGLNQPQHF. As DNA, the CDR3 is TGCGCCAGCAGCCAAGATTGGACAGGGGGCCTGAATCAGCCCCAGCATTTT.

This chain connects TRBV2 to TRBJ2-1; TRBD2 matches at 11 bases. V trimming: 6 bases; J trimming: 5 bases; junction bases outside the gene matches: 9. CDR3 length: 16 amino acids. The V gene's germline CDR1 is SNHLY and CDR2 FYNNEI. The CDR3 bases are TGTGCCAGCAGGCCACTTCTAGCGGGGGGAAACAATGAGCAGTTCTTC. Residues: CASRPLLAGGNNEQFF. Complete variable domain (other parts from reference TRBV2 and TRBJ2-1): EPEVTQTPSHQVTQMGQEVILRCVPISNHLYFYWYRQILGQKVEFLVSFYNNEISEKSEIFDDQFSVERPDGSNFTLKIRSTKLEDSAMYFCASRPLLAGGNNEQFFGPGTRLTVL.

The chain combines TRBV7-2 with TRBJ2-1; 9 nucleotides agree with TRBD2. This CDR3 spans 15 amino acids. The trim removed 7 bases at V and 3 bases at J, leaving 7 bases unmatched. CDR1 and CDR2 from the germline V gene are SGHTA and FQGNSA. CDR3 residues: CASTASGDRYNEQFF. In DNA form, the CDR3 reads TGTGCCAGCACGGCTAGCGGGGACCGCTACAATGAGCAGTTCTTC.